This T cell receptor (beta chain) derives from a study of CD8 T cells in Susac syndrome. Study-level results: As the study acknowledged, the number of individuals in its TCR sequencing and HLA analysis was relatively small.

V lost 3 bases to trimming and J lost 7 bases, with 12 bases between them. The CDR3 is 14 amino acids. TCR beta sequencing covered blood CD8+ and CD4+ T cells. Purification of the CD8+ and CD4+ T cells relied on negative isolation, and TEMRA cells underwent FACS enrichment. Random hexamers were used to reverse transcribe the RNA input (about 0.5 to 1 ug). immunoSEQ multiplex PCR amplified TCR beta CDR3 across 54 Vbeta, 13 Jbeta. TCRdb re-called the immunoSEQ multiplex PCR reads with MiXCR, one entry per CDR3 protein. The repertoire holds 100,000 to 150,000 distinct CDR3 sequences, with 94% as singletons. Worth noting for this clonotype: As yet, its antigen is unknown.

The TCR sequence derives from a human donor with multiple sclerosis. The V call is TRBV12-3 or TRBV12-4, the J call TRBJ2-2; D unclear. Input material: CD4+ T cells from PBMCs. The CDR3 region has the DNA TGTGCCAGCAGTTTTGTCACCCCGGGCGGGGAGCTGTTTTTT. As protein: CASSFVTPGGELFF.